The clone carrying this T cell receptor (beta chain) was seen at least ten times. The antigen remains unidentified. TCRdb used MiXCR to reprocess the multiplex PCR reads, holding one entry per CDR3 protein. The table records tens of thousands of distinct CDR3 sequences, roughly 23% of them present only once. This sample is drawn from a study of breast tumors, draining lymph nodes, adjacent tissues. Study-wide findings and caveats: That most tumor T cells come from lymph nodes remained unproven. Tumor TCR diversity was below lymph nodes but above nontumor tissue.

Sequenced input: breast tumor tissue. This receptor was identified in a female donor with breast cancer. Some clones in this sample may be carry-over from other donors' samples.

CDR3 amino acids: CASKSDSLYGYTF. The CDR3 region has the DNA TGCGCCAGCAAAAGCGACAGCCTGTATGGCTACACCTTC. This sequence joins TRBV5-1 and TRBJ1-2, with D possibly matching TRBD1 (5 bases). The CDR3 length is 13 residues. V lost 6 bases, J lost 5 bases, and 14 bases lay in between. Germline CDR1 and CDR2: SGHRS and YFSETQ. Drawing the rest from reference TRBV5-1 and TRBJ1-2, the complete variable domain is KAGVTQTPRYLIKTRGQQVTLSCSPISGHRSVSWYQQTPGQGLQFLFEYFSETQRNKGNFPGRFSGRQFSNSRSEMNVSTLELGDSALYLCASKSDSLYGYTFGSGTRLTVV.